The source of this T cell receptor (beta chain) is a study of CD8 T cells in Susac syndrome (dated by TCRdb to the late 2010s). Study-level background: Of the Susac syndrome patients who were sequenced, under 10 were in clinical remission while about six had clinically active disease. At the time of blood withdrawal, Susac syndrome patients were either therapy-naive, taking corticosteroids (with some also receiving IVIg), or on IVIg alone. Repertoire sequencing was used to test whether CD8+ T cell activation and differentiation in Susac syndrome was antigen driven. The paper's findings and limits, for the study overall: The CD4+ T cell repertoire of patients with Susac syndrome showed no detectable clonal expansion. The study acknowledged that relatively few individuals were included in the TCR sequencing and HLA analysis.

RNA was extracted with the RNeasy kit and about 0.5 to 1 ug was reverse transcribed using random hexamers. The immunoSEQ multiplex PCR assay, which covers 54 Vbeta and 13 Jbeta segments, was used to amplify TCR beta CDR3 regions. Bias from PCR amplification was corrected by using a synthetic template baseline for primer optimization and for computational correction. In the source study's methods: Only productive sequences were kept, with reads annotated to V, D and J genes according to IMGT and analyzed in immunoSEQ Analyzer. Clonality was computed as one minus Shannon entropy normalized by log2 of the number of productive unique sequences. For each patient and control, public and private clones were evaluated among the 100 most prevalent clones. Susac-specific clones were defined as absent from healthy and MS cohorts, 800 to 1,200 published viral clones and other ImmuneACCESS disease sequences. TCRdb redid the processing of the public reads, applying fastp at Q25 and MiXCR, and retained in-frame beta chains. Each CDR3 protein gets just one entry, which takes the most common genes and DNA from the rows behind it. For this entry, the V and J calls and clone size follow TCRdb and not the study's own pipeline. Present in this sample are 150,000 or so distinct CDR3 sequences, roughly 94% of which were seen just once. The ten biggest clones cover approximately 0.13% of the sample.

Including cysteine and phenylalanine, the CDR3 has 15 amino acids. Only the CDR3 part of the read is kept: 45 bases, read in frame from the first base. Peripheral blood CD8+ and CD4+ T cells from healthy donors, Susac syndrome patients and multiple sclerosis patients were profiled by high-throughput TCR beta sequencing. Susac syndrome patients met recently defined diagnostic criteria for definite or probable disease. Bulk CD8+ and CD4+ T cells were purified magnetically by negative isolation, whereas CD8+ TEMRA cells were enriched by FACS. Blood was collected in EDTA tubes and processed within 24 hours, with PBMCs isolated through density gradient centrifugation. PBMCs destined for TCR sequencing were cryopreserved in liquid nitrogen and later thawed in a 37 °C water bath. The sorted or isolated CD4+, CD8+ and CD8+ TEMRA cells had a purity of 90% or higher. This clonotype was counted a single time. Its antigen remains undetermined. Base qualities are not provided; no much larger clone lies one nucleotide away. One read gives only weak evidence.

The V and J segments used are TRBV21-1 and TRBJ2-7; the D call of TRBD2 is as the table states it, not checked on the DNA. TRBV21-1 is designated a pseudogene. Material: CD4+ T cells from PBMCs. This TCR was recovered from a human donor with Susac syndrome. The sequenced DNA: TGTGCCAGCAGCTTTCTCGGGACTAGCCCCCACGAGCAGTACTTC. It encodes CASSFLGTSPHEQYF.